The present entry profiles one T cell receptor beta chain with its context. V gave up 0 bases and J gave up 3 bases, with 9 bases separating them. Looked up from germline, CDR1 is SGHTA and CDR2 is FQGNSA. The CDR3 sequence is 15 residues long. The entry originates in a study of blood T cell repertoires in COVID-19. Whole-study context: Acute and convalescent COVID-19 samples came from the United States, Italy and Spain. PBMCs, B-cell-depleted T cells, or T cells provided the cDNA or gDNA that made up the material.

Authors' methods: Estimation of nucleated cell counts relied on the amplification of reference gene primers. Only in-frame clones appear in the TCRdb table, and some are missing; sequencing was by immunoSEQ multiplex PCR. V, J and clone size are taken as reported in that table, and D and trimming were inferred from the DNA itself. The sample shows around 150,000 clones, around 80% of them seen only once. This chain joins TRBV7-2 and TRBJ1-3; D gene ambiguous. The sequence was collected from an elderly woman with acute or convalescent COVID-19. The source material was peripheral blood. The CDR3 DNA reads TGTGCCAGCAGCTTAGCATGGGGAGTTGGAAACACCATATATTTT. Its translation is CASSLAWGVGNTIYF.